One and the same sample provided the 18 T cell receptor beta chains below, sequenced in a study of regulatory T cells in long-lasting Graves disease. Library construction for TCR beta used iRepertoire HTBI primers and Arm-PCR of CDR3 regions. Using its own MiXCR run on the multiplex PCR reads, TCRdb lists one record per CDR3 protein. Of 350,000 to 500,000 distinct CDR3 sequences listed, approximately 14% were seen once; the top ten hold more than 15%. Time point specified: newly diagnosed GD, antithyroid drugs for less than 3 months. There was RNA extracted from PBMCs, and the TCR library was made from it. These data were also filed under a second study, of T cells in Graves' hyperthyroidism and ophthalmopathy.

Sample: peripheral blood mononuclear cells (PBMCs), taken at new diagnosis, from a patient treated with antithyroid drugs. The receptors stem from a woman in her fifties or sixties with Graves disease.

The chain is built from TRBV9 and TRBJ2-3, with 7 bases fitting TRBD2. Germline CDR1 reads SGDLS; CDR2 reads YYNGEE. The CDR3 covers 16 residues. After removal of 3 bases from V and 0 bases from J, the junction contained 7 bases not matched to a gene. CDR3 in amino acids: CASSAKRGSSTDTQYF. The CDR3 coding sequence is TGTGCCAGCAGCGCCAAGCGGGGTAGTAGCACAGATACGCAGTATTTT.

The rearrangement links TRBV18 to TRBJ2-1; D remains ambiguous. Germline CDR1 reads KGHSH; CDR2 reads LQKENI. V was pared by 5 bases and J by 6 bases, with 20 bases between. The CDR3 totals 16 residues. In nucleotides, the CDR3 is TGTGCCAGCTCAACACTTTTAAGGTCCCCGGGCAATGAGCAGTTCTTC. Translation: CASSTLLRSPGNEQFF.

The chain couples TRBV3-1 to TRBJ2-2; 14 bases are a match to TRBD2. The germline V gene has CDR1 LGHDT and CDR2 YNNKEL (reference sequence). V lost 10 bases to trimming and J lost 6 bases; unmatched junction nucleotides: 4. The CDR3 loop spans 14 amino acids. CDR3 protein: CATRTSGRPGELFF. The CDR3 DNA sequence: TGTGCCACTAGGACTAGCGGGAGGCCCGGGGAGCTGTTTTTT.

This clonotype was counted at least ten times. The chain has TRBV3-1 and TRBJ1-1; possibly TRBD1 for D (5 bases). Looked up from germline, CDR1 is LGHDT and CDR2 is YNNKEL (reference sequence). CDR3 length: 14 amino acids. With 6 bases removed from V and 1 base from J, the gap between germline ends came to 12 bases. CDR3 bases: TGTGCCAGCAGTTGGGGGACGGGGAACACTGAAGCTTTCTTT. Amino acid sequence: CASSWGTGNTEAFF.

The V call is TRBV5-5, the J call TRBJ2-4, with D unclear. The germline CDR1 and CDR2 sequences are SGHKS and YYEKEE (reference sequence). V shed 1 base and J shed 5 bases, with 7 bases lying between them. This CDR3 comprises 13 residues. In DNA form, the CDR3 reads TGTGCCAGCAGCTTGTGGTCTCAAAACATTCAGTACTTC. Translation gives CASSLWSQNIQYF. Supplemented by reference TRBV5-5 and TRBJ2-4, the full variable domain reads DAGVTQSPTHLIKTRGQQVTLRCSPISGHKSVSWYQQVLGQGPQFIFQYYEKEERGRGNFPDRFSARQFPNYSSELNVNALLLGDSALYLCASSLWSQNIQYFGAGTRLSVL.

This clonotype occurred many times. CDR3 bases: TGTGCCATCGGGGGGAGTGGCAGTCAAGCTTTCTTT. Residues: CAIGGSGSQAFF. The J gene is TRBJ1-1, the V gene TRBV10-3, with a possible D match to TRBD1 (5 bases). This CDR3 is 12 amino acids long. CDR1 ENHRY and CDR2 SYGVKD come from the germline V gene. Trimming removed 8 bases at V and 9 bases at J, with 16 bases between.

This clonotype was recorded at least ten times. The chain carries TRBV6-5 and TRBJ2-2, with TRBD2 identical over 11 bases. The germline gives CDR1 MNHEY, CDR2 SVGAGI. The CDR3 runs to 19 residues. J gave up 1 base and V 0 bases, and 7 bases lay outside the gene matches. The CDR3 sequence is CASSYSILAGGQNTGELFF. CDR3 nucleotide sequence: TGTGCCAGCAGTTACTCGATTCTAGCGGGAGGCCAGAACACCGGGGAGCTGTTTTTT.

This chain joins TRBV20-1 and TRBJ2-5, with D perhaps TRBD1 (5 bases). V was clipped by 0 bases and J by 4 bases, with 12 bases between them. This CDR3 spans 14 amino acids. Germline V CDR1 and CDR2: DFQATT, SNEGSKA (reference sequence). CDR3 bases: TGCAGTGCTAGAGACACAGGAGTGACAGAGACCCAGTACTTC. This codes for CSARDTGVTETQYF.

Judged by abundance, this clonotype is medium-sized. This chain joins TRBV10-3 and TRBJ2-1; D gene ambiguous. The CDR3 runs 11 residues. V was trimmed by 4 bases and J by 7 bases, leaving 5 bases between them. Germline CDR1 is ENHRY and CDR2 is SYGVKD. The CDR3 DNA is TGTGCCATCAGTGTTGGTAATGAGCAGTTCTTC. Translated: CAISVGNEQFF.

The J gene is TRBJ1-5, the V gene TRBV12-3 or TRBV12-4; tentatively, D is TRBD1 (5 bases). V lost 3 bases and J lost 5, with 17 bases in between. This CDR3 comprises 16 residues. The CDR3 nucleotides read TGTGCCAGCAGTTTCGGCAGGGTTTCTATTCATCAGCCCCAGCATTTT. This sequence encodes CASSFGRVSIHQPQHF.

Of note for this clonotype: A much larger clone differs by one base, so this may be a read error. The CDR3 DNA sequence: TGTGCCAGCAGCTCCAGACTAGCGGGTAACAATGAGCAGTTGTTC. Its translation is CASSSRLAGNNEQLF. This chain links TRBV7-2 with TRBJ2-3; TRBD2 matches 10 bases. This CDR3 contains 15 residues. Per the germline V gene, CDR1 is SGHTA and CDR2 is FQGNSA.

The chain has TRBV10-3 and TRBJ2-3, with 13 bases lining up with TRBD2. The V segment lost 3 bases and the J segment 8 bases; nucleotides outside the gene matches: 8. The CDR3 is 16 amino acids. Germline V gene sequence: CDR1 ENHRY, CDR2 SYGVKD. Here the CDR3 DNA reads TGTGCCATCAGTGATTCGACTAGCGGGAGGTGGAGTACGCAGTATTTT. Protein sequence: CAISDSTSGRWSTQYF.

This clonotype was detected ten times or more. In DNA form, the CDR3 reads TGTGCCAGCAGTCGGGACGGACAAGAGACCCAGTACTTC. Amino acid sequence: CASSRDGQETQYF. The chain is built from TRBV2 and TRBJ2-5; D tentatively reads TRBD1 or TRBD2 (5 bases each). This CDR3 is built from 13 residues. The V gene lost 5 bases and the J gene lost 2 bases, with 9 bases spanning the gap. Germline CDR1 reads SNHLY; CDR2 reads FYNNEI.

This clonotype was seen at least ten times. The rearrangement uses TRBV12-3 or TRBV12-4 and TRBJ1-2; no reliable D call. This CDR3 is 12 amino acids long. V lost 3 bases and J lost 1, with 3 bases in between. The CDR3 coding sequence is TGTGCCAGCAGTTTGCTTAACTATGGCTACACCTTC. The encoded protein is CASSLLNYGYTF.

This chain joins TRBV28 and TRBJ2-3; 12 bases line up with TRBD2. The CDR3 length is 19 residues. Unmatched junction bases numbered 17, after V lost 5 bases and J lost 5 bases. Per the germline V gene, CDR1 is MDHEN and CDR2 is SYDVKM. The CDR3 DNA reads as TGTGCCAGCAGTCCCCTTGGACTAGCGGGGCGATGGGGTGAAGATACGCAGTATTTT. Translated, it gives CASSPLGLAGRWGEDTQYF.

In this sample, this clonotype turned up many times. This rearrangement joins TRBV2 to TRBJ1-5, with TRBD1 matching over 12 bases. V shed 5 bases, J shed 7 bases, and the junction held 6 bases outside the gene matches. Germline V gene data show CDR1 as SNHLY and CDR2 as FYNNEI. The CDR3 length is 15 residues. The CDR3 is CASSPGTGGRQPQHF. In DNA, the CDR3 is TGTGCCAGCAGTCCCGGGACAGGGGGCCGGCAGCCCCAGCATTTT.

This clonotype was detected only a few times. The genes are TRBV28 and TRBJ2-2, with unresolved D. This CDR3 has 11 amino acids. CDR1 and CDR2 (germline): MDHEN, SYDVKM. Trimming pared 3 bases from V and 7 bases from J, leaving 3 bases between. CDR3 region: CASSFVGELFF. CDR3 coding DNA: TGTGCCAGCAGTTTCGTCGGGGAGCTGTTTTTT.

This clonotype was observed many times. The gene calls are TRBV12-3 or TRBV12-4 and TRBJ1-2; D is unresolved. The CDR3 runs to 14 residues. V gave up 5 bases and J gave up 6 bases, with 16 bases separating them. Here the CDR3 reads CASSLRTGLDGYTF. As DNA, the CDR3 is TGTGCCAGCAGTCTCCGGACTGGCCTCGATGGCTACACCTTC.